This T cell receptor beta chain was sequenced during a study of T-cell reconstitution after alpha-beta-depleted transplantation in children. This clonotype has ten or more counts. Its antigen is still unknown. The germline gives CDR1 LNHNV, CDR2 YYDKDF (reference sequence). The CDR3 extends over 14 amino acids. The V end lost 0 bases, the J end lost 4 bases, and 7 bases lay between the germline ends. This sample's TCRbeta library carried unique molecular identifier barcodes. TCRdb reprocessed the PCR reads with MiXCR, giving one entry per CDR3 protein. The profile shows 150,000 to 200,000 distinct CDR3 sequences, about 6% of them singletons. Study-level results: It was surviving recipient T cells and thymic progenitors that gave some patients high TCRbeta diversity at day 60. The origin of alpha-beta T cells about two months after transplant was reportedly several hundred expanded graft clones. T-cell counts and diversity at one year following transplant were attributed mainly to newly produced T cells.

The source is a girl less than two years old with combined immunodeficiency, due to receive a stem cell transplant. The V gene is TRBV15, the J gene TRBJ1-5; no definite D call. The sample was PBMCs, taken before TCRalphabeta/CD19-depleted stem cell transplant. This CDR3 reads CATSRDQGNQPQHF. DNA for the CDR3: TGTGCCACCAGCAGAGATCAAGGGAATCAGCCCCAGCATTTT.